This record looks at one T cell receptor (beta chain) sequence and its context. This clonotype was seen repeatedly, ten times or more. Its antigen specificity is not known. The input lacks base qualities; no much larger clone sits a single base away. This specimen comes from a study of T cells after yellow fever vaccination (dated by TCRdb to between 2017 and 2020). With respect to the entire study: The SMART-Seq v4 Ultra Low Input RNA kit was used to prepare libraries from fractions with low cell numbers. To follow T-cell clones before and after primary and booster YFV17D yellow fever vaccination, bulk TCR alpha and beta repertoires were sequenced over time. Two healthy male donors, one aged 18 to 29 and one aged 30 to 40 years, made up the cohort. Blood was collected at multiple timepoints before and after primary and secondary immunization, and bulk PBMC replicates and cell subsets were isolated. Overall study results and their limits: A small share of clonotypes occurred in both CD4 and CD8 compartments, likely arising from convergent recombination. Computational filtering was required because FACS-sorted repertoires could contain abundant contaminating clonotypes from the bulk population. The study included only a couple of donors, which limits how far the findings can be generalized. Compared with the primary T-cell response, the secondary T-cell response was faster but weaker, reaching its peak on day 5 rather than on day 15. Most clones expanded after primary vaccination (almost 98% of CD4 and roughly 90% of CD8) were re-detected after the booster, suggesting that broad memory maintenance occurred.

The treatment or condition label on this specimen signifies: live attenuated yellow fever vaccine strain. A standard Ficoll-Paque protocol was used to isolate PBMCs from peripheral blood. Dynabeads CD4 and CD8 positive selection kits were used to isolate the CD4 and CD8 T-cell fractions. TriZol was used to extract RNA from bulk PBMCs, from CD4 and CD8 fractions, and from dextramer-positive and dextramer-negative fractions. TCR cDNA was synthesized by 5'RACE template switching, which introduced a universal primer site and unique molecular identifiers. Priming of cDNA synthesis was performed from both the TCR alpha and TCR beta constant segments. Library amplification involved two PCR steps, and the second step added sample barcodes and sequencing adapters. Sequencing of libraries was performed on Illumina HiSeq 2500 (2x100 bp) or NovaSeq (2x150 bp). The study's processing was this. Reads were demultiplexed and collapsed into UMI consensus sequences with MIGEC, and V(D)J alignment was performed with MiXCR. Clonotypes responding to the vaccine were identified with edgeR on replicate PBMC samples, with the criteria of FDR below 0.01 and a log2 fold change above 5 up to day 15. CD4 or CD8 identity was assigned to each bulk clonotype according to whether the clonotype was present at higher abundance in the sequenced CD4 repertoire or the sequenced CD8 repertoire. The public sequencing data were trimmed at Q25 with fastp and processed into clonotypes with MiXCR by TCRdb, which kept only in-frame beta chains. All rows with the same CDR3 protein become a single entry with the most common DNA and genes. The V and J calls shown here were made by TCRdb, not taken from the authors' results. This sample holds approximately 110,000 distinct CDR3 sequences; about 7.4% were observed only once. The ten biggest clones cover 2.5% of the sample.

As encoded in the germline V gene, CDR1 is SGHRS while CDR2 is YFSETQ. V was cut back by 3 bases and J by 4 bases, leaving a gap of 10 bases between them. The CDR3 sequence holds 14 residues, the cysteine and phenylalanine included. The entry retains the CDR3 DNA only, 42 bases that are in frame from base 1. Sequences were derived from CD4+ T cells sorted from PBMCs, sampled about 10 days after the first yellow fever vaccination. The clonotype originates from a man between 18 and 29 years old who received the YFV17D yellow fever vaccine. This sequence uses TRBV5-1 and TRBJ1-4, with no reliable assignment of the D segment. The nucleotide sequence reads as follows: TGCGCCAGCAGCTCCGGACGGGATAATGAAAAACTGTTTTTT. This is translated as CASSSGRDNEKLFF.